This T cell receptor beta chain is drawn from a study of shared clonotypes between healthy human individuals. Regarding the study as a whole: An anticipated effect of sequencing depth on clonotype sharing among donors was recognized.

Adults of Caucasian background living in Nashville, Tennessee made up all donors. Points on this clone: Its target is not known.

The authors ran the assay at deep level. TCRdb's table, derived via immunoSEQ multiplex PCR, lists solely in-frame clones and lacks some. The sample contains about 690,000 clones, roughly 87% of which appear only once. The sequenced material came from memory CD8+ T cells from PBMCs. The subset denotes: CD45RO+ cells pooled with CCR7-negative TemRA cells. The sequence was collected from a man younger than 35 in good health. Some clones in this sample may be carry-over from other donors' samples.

The CDR3 reads CASSPLMAGTYSNQPQHF. CDR3 nucleotides: TGCGCCAGCAGCCCCCTCATGGCAGGGACATATAGCAATCAGCCCCAGCATTTT. This chain joins TRBV4-1 and TRBJ1-5; tentative D call: TRBD1 (6 bases). Per germline, CDR1 MGHRA and CDR2 YSYEKL. Trimming took 4 bases from V and 0 from J, leaving 19 bases between them. The CDR3 runs 18 residues.